The text below deals with one T cell receptor (beta chain). The sample is drawn from a study of blood T cell repertoires in COVID-19. Turning to the study itself: PBMCs, B-cell-depleted T cells, or T cells were the source of the cDNA or gDNA that made up the material.

The CDR3 has 13 amino acids. The germline V gene encodes CDR1 SNHLY and CDR2 FYNNEI. Deletions cut 8 bases from V and 7 bases from J, with 17 bases between. TCRdb keeps only in-frame clones here, not all; method: immunoSEQ multiplex PCR. This sample carries 200,000 to 250,000 clones, about 85% of them seen once, and the ten largest clones take 15% to 20%. The rearrangement links TRBV2 to TRBJ1-1; D call uncertain. The clonotype originates from a woman at least 80 years old with active or convalescent COVID-19. Sequencing was done on a sample of peripheral blood. CDR3 sequence (DNA): TGTGCCAGCTGTAAGAGCCGAGAGGTTGAAGCTTTCTTT. Amino acids: CASCKSREVEAFF.